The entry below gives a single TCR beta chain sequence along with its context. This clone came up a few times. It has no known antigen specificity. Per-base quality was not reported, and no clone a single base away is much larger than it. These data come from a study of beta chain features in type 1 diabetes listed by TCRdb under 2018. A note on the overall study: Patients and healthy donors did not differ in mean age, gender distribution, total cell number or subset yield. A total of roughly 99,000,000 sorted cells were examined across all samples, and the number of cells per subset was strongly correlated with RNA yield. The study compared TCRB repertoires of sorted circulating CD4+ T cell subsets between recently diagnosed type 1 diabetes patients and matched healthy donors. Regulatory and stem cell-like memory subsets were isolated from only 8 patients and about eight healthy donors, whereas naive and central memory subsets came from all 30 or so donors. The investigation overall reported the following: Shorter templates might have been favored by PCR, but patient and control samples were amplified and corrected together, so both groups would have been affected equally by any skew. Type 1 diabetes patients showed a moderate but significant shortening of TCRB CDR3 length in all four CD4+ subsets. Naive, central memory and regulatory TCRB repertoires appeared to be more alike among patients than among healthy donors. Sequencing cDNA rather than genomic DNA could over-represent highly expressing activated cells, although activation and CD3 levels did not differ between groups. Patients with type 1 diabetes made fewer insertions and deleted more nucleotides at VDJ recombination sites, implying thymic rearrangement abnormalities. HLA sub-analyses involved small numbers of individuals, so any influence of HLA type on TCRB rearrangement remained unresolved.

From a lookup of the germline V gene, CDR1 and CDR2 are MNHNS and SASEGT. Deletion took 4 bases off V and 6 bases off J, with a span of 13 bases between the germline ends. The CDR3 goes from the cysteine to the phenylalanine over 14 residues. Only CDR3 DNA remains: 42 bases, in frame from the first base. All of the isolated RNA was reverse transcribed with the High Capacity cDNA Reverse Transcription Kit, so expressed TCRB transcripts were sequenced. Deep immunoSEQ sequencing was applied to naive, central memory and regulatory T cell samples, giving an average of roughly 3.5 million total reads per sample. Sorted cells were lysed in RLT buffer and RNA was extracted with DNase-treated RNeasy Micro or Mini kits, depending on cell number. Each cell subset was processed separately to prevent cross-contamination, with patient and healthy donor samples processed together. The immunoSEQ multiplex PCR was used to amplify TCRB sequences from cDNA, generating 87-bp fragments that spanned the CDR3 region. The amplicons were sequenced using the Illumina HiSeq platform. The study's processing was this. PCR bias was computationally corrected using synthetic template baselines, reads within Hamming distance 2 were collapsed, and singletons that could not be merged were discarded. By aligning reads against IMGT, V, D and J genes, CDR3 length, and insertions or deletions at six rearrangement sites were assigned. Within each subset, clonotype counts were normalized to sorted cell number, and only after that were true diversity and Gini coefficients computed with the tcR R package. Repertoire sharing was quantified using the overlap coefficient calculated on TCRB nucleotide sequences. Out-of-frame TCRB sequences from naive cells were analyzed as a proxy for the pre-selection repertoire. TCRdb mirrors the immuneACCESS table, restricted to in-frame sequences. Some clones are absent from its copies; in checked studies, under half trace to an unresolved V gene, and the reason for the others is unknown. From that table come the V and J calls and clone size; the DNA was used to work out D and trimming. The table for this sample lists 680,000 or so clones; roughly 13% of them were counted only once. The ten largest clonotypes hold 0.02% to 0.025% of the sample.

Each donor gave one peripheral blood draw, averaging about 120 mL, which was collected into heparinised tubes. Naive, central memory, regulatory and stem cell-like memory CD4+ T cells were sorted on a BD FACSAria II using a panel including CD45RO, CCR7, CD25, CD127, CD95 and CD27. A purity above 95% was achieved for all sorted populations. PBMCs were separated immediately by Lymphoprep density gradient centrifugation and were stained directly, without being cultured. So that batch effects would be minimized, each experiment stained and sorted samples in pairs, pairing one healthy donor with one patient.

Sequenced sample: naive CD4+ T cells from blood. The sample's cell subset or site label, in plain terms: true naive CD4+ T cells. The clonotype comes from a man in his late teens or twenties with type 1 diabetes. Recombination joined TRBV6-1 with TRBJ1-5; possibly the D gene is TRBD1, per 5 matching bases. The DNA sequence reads TGTGCCAGCAGTGGCTCCAGGGCAGGTCAGCCCCAGCATTTT. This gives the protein CASSGSRAGQPQHF.